One sample yielded the 6 T cell receptor beta chains listed below, sequenced in a study of blood T cell repertoires in COVID-19. Clones were sequenced by immunoSEQ multiplex PCR, and TCRdb holds only the in-frame ones, with some missing. The sample consists of 100,000 to 150,000 clones, around 87% of them appearing once. Material for sequencing was peripheral blood. All receptors derive from an older woman with acute or convalescent COVID-19.

This clone was detected a few times. In nucleotides, the CDR3 is TGCAGCGTTGAGGGCCTCGCCTATGGCTACACCTTC. It is translated as CSVEGLAYGYTF. V usage is TRBV29-1 and J usage is TRBJ1-2, with D unresolved. CDR1 SQVTM and CDR2 ANQGSEA come from the germline V gene. V lost 3 bases and J 4 bases, leaving 9 bases between the germline ends. This CDR3 comprises 12 residues.

The chain carries TRBV5-8 and TRBJ1-4, with D uncertain. The CDR3 sequence is 16 residues long. From germline, CDR1 is SGHTS and CDR2 YDEGEE. Trimming shortened V by 5 bases and J by 0 bases, and 14 bases separated the two germline ends. Here the CDR3 DNA reads TGTGCCAGCAGACCCGGTACAGCTACAACTAATGAAAAACTGTTTTTT. Protein product: CASRPGTATTNEKLFF.

The V call is TRBV5-4, the J call TRBJ1-2; 7 nucleotides agree with TRBD1. This CDR3 has 14 amino acids. Trimming removed 3 bases from V and 3 bases from J; junction bases left unmatched: 5. Germline-derived CDR1 and CDR2 are SGHNT and YYREEE (reference sequence). CDR3: CASSSGQSHYGYTF. The CDR3, as DNA: TGTGCCAGCAGCTCGGGACAGTCCCACTATGGCTACACCTTC.

The chain carries TRBV12-3 or TRBV12-4 and TRBJ1-5, with unresolved D. The CDR3 is 13 amino acids. V dropped 0 bases and J dropped 6 bases, with 6 bases sitting between them. The CDR3 sequence: CASSLASGQPQHF. The CDR3 bases are TGTGCCAGCAGTTTAGCGTCGGGTCAGCCCCAGCATTTT.

The chain joins TRBV28 to TRBJ2-3, with a tentative D call TRBD1 (7 bases). V dropped 4 bases and J dropped 1 base, with 15 bases sitting between them. The V gene's germline CDR1 is MDHEN and CDR2 SYDVKM. The CDR3 has 16 residues. The CDR3 DNA is TGTGCCAGCAGTTCACCGGGACAGCGGGGCACAGATACGCAGTATTTT. Translated: CASSSPGQRGTDTQYF.

In its sample, this clone was seen a few times. The chain has TRBV10-3 and TRBJ1-1; possibly TRBD1 for D (6 bases). This CDR3 is built from 14 residues. V gave up 10 bases and J gave up 5 bases, with 20 bases separating them. The germline gives CDR1 ENHRY, CDR2 SYGVKD. CDR3 protein: CATLVGGARTEAFF. In DNA form, the CDR3 reads TGTGCCACTCTCGTGGGGGGGGCGCGGACTGAAGCTTTCTTT.